Described below is a single T cell receptor beta chain sequence and its context. Its specific antigen is unknown. Base qualities are not recorded, but no much larger clone differs from it by a single base. The reads were generated on an Illumina NovaSeq 6000. Using 5'RACE with constant-segment primers, TCRalpha and TCRbeta cDNA libraries were constructed, with sample barcodes and unique molecular identifiers added in the process. Trizol reagent was used to extract RNA from every sample. Libraries were amplified in two PCR steps, with a second sample barcode and Illumina TruSeq adapters added in the second step. Sequencing of libraries was performed on an Illumina NovaSeq with 2 x 150 bp paired-end reads. The original pipeline was this. With migec v1.2.7, reads were demultiplexed and then collapsed into UMI-guided consensus sequences. With mixcr v2.1.11, UMI consensuses were aligned to TRA and TRB V and J templates and assembled into clonotypes. Expanded or contracted clonotypes were those called significant by both edgeR and NoisET, with noise models trained on biological replicates. For edgeR calls, a false discovery rate-adjusted p below 0.01 and a log2 fold-change threshold of 1 were applied. As an exploratory analysis of dynamics, max-normalized trajectories of the 1000 most abundant clonotypes were examined with PCA combined with hierarchical clustering. Separately sequenced CD4+ and CD8+ repertoires were used to assign the CD4 or CD8 phenotype of responding clones. TCRdb applied fastp at Q25 and MiXCR to the public reads, then kept only in-frame beta chains. Under each unique CDR3 protein, matching rows form one entry showing the most common genes and DNA. These V and J calls rely on TCRdb rather than the paper's analysis. The sample has over 300,000 distinct CDR3 sequences on record, less than 25% of them singletons. The biggest ten clones account for around a fifth of the sample.

PBMCs were isolated by Ficoll-Paque density gradient centrifugation. V is shortened by 3 bases, J by 6 bases, and the region joining them spans 24 bases. The germline V gene sets CDR1 to MGHRA and CDR2 to YSYEKL. Spanning cysteine to phenylalanine, the CDR3 consists of 18 amino acids. Only CDR3 DNA is held: 54 bases, read in frame from base 1. The data belong to a study of T-cell memory formation after mild COVID-19 (dated by TCRdb to about 2021). For context, the study as a whole: TCR sequence clusters from the two donors were largely donor specific. Two young, previously healthy adult volunteers made up the cohort, one male and one female. T-cell clones expanding and contracting after mild COVID-19 in a couple of donors were tracked by longitudinal TCRalpha and TCRbeta repertoire sequencing.

The paper as a whole reports these results and caveats: The second-wave clones that peaked on day 37 were not confirmed to be SARS-CoV-2 specific. Only a couple of mild cases were covered by the study, and larger cohorts that include severe cases with pre-infection samples were considered necessary. Clones that contracted from day 15 to 85 showed balanced CD4/CD8 phenotypes, whereas a second wave of clones that expanded from day 15 to 37 leaned towards CD4+. Some responding clones were detected in pre-infection memory, which suggested that pre-existing cross-reactive memory T cells had joined the SARS-CoV-2 response. Contracting CD4+ clones were located mainly in the CM and EM memory subsets, whereas CD8+ clones were found to be enriched in EMRA.

The chain was built from TRBV4-1 and TRBJ2-1, with TRBD1 tentatively as D gene (6 bases match). Sequencing was performed on PBMCs or a T cell subset sorted from them (not recorded which). This sequence was found in a man aged 18 to 30 who had mild COVID-19 (a few samples of this study predate the infection). The sample titles of this study are shuffled in the database, so cell type and time point are left out; the donor was told from shared clones. The base sequence is TGCGCCAGCAGCCAGGACAGTCCTCCGAGGGCTCGCCGCAATGAGCAGTTCTTC. Its coded protein is CASSQDSPPRARRNEQFF.